This entry concerns a single TCR beta chain. Patients at the Seattle site were enrolled during active infection and followed longitudinally. In the source study's methods: How many nucleated cells were present was estimated from reference gene primer amplification. Assay used: immunoSEQ multiplex PCR; TCRdb lists only in-frame clones, some missing. V and J calls and clone size are those listed in that table; D and trimming were worked out from the DNA. This table holds 200,000 to 250,000 clones, 80% to 95% found once. Looked up from germline, CDR1 is SQVTM and CDR2 is ANQGSEA. Trimming at V came to 7 bases and at J to 2 bases, leaving 10 bases not matched to a gene. The CDR3 extends over 14 amino acids. The data derive from a study of blood T cell repertoires in COVID-19. Study in general: Sources were T cells, B-cell-depleted T cells, or PBMCs; the material itself was cDNA or gDNA.

Specimen: peripheral blood. The receptor's source is a man aged 25 to 45 with COVID-19, enrolled during active disease. This chain uses TRBV29-1 with TRBJ2-7; the match to TRBD2 covers 8 bases. The CDR3 DNA reads as TGCAGCGCCCAAGCGGGGGTGCCCCCCTACGAGCAGTACTTC. Translation gives CSAQAGVPPYEQYF.